Detailed here is one TCR beta chain. The sample comes from a study of blood T cell repertoires in COVID-19. Produced via immunoSEQ multiplex PCR; TCRdb's table is partial and in-frame only. The table lists a few hundred thousand clones, 75% to 90% of them singletons. This CDR3 region has 15 residues. Trimming removed 1 base at V and 6 bases at J, with 13 bases between. Per germline, CDR1 LNHNV and CDR2 YYDKDF (reference sequence). The rearrangement joins TRBV15 to TRBJ2-4; no reliable D call. Specimen: peripheral blood. The TCR was taken from a woman in her seventies with COVID-19, enrolled during active disease. CDR3 sequence reads: CATSRGLSGSNIQYF. CDR3 nucleotides: TGTGCCACCAGCAGAGGATTGTCAGGTTCAAACATTCAGTACTTC.